One sample yielded the 3 T cell receptor beta chains listed below, sequenced in a study of T cell responses to AZD1222 COVID-19 vaccine. This table comes from immunoSEQ multiplex PCR, and its TCRdb copy is limited to in-frame clones, with some not included. The sample contains 130,000 or so clones, about nine tenths of which appear only once. Source: peripheral blood, taken 28 days after the second AZD1222 dose. The receptors derive from an adult who received the AZD1222 COVID-19 vaccine.

The chain carries TRBV6-1 and TRBJ1-1; D is unclear. Trimming shortened V by 3 bases and J by 4 bases, and 15 bases separated the two germline ends. Per the germline V gene, CDR1 is MNHNS and CDR2 is SASEGT. This CDR3 region has 15 residues. In nucleotides, the CDR3 is TGTGCCAGCAGTGAGATGGCTGGAGTCGGCACTGAAGCTTTCTTT. This translates into CASSEMAGVGTEAFF.

This clone has more than one count but fewer than ten. The chain carries TRBV4-1 and TRBJ2-7; the D gene is possibly TRBD1 (5 bases). V was cut by 0 bases and J by 9 bases, with 18 bases left in between. The germline V gene encodes CDR1 MGHRA and CDR2 YSYEKL. The CDR3 has 15 residues. CDR3 loop: CASSQDPSAGWGQYF. The CDR3 bases are TGCGCCAGCAGCCAAGATCCCTCCGCAGGGTGGGGGCAGTACTTC.

V is TRBV12-3 or TRBV12-4 and J is TRBJ1-1; D gene ambiguous. Trimming cost V 5 bases and J 4 bases, with 11 bases left between them. The CDR3 length is 13 residues. The CDR3 region has the DNA TGTGCCAGCAGTGCAGACTCGAGCACTGAAGCTTTCTTT. This translates into CASSADSSTEAFF.